The rows below give T cell receptor beta chains drawn from one sample of a study of molecular identifiers for immune sequencing clone quantification. TCRdb re-called the PCR reads with MiXCR, one entry per CDR3 protein. The table lists around 480,000 distinct CDR3 sequences, 20% to 25% of them singletons. The specimen was naive CD8+ T cells from blood, with Jurkat cell RNA spiked in. All receptors derive from a human donor in good health. Some libraries in this study had Jurkat cell RNA spiked in. CDR3s include the opening cysteine and the closing phenylalanine or tryptophan. The D gene is left open where the match is weak. The size of a clone is reported for some rows only, either as once, few or many, or as a class for expanded clones.

d_gene,v_gene,j_gene,abundance,CDR3nt,CDR3aa
TRBD1,TRBV5-5,TRBJ1-5,few,TGTGCCAGCAGCCCGAACAGGGGAAATCAGCCCCAGCATTTT,CASSPNRGNQPQHF
.,TRBV6-5,TRBJ1-1,.,TGTGCCAGCAGTCCCAAGATGGGGGGCTGGGACACTGAAGCTTTCTTT,CASSPKMGGWDTEAFF
.,TRBV4-3,TRBJ2-4,many,TGCGCCAGCAGCCAACGCGTAGCCAAAAACATTCAGTACTTC,CASSQRVAKNIQYF
.,TRBV5-1,TRBJ1-1,few,TGCGCCAGCAGCTTGGGACTAGTTACCGAAGCTTTCTTT,CASSLGLVTEAFF
.,TRBV7-2,TRBJ2-3,many,TGTGCCAGCAGCCCATGGAGGGGGCTGCGGGAGGAAGATACGCAGTATTTT,CASSPWRGLREEDTQYF
.,TRBV21-1,TRBJ2-7,few,TGTGCCAGCAGCACCCGAGAGGGACAGGGACTCTACGAGCAGTACTTC,CASSTREGQGLYEQYF
TRBD1,TRBV27,TRBJ2-7,.,TGTGCCAGCAGTCTTTCGGGGACAGGGATCGCCGAGCAGTACTTC,CASSLSGTGIAEQYF
.,TRBV7-9,TRBJ2-1,many,TGTGCCAGCAGCTTCCTGGGTACGGGAGCGGACAATGAGCAGTTCTTC,CASSFLGTGADNEQFF
.,TRBV7-6,TRBJ1-1,many,TGTGCCAGCAGCTTGGGGGGGGGGGAGGCCCTCTTT,CASSLGGGEALF
.,TRBV24-1,TRBJ1-5,few,TGTGCCACCGGGAGATATCAGCCCCAGCATTTT,CATGRYQPQHF
.,TRBV4-3,TRBJ1-2,.,TGCGCCAGCAGCCAAGATACGCAGTTAAACTATGGCTACACCTTC,CASSQDTQLNYGYTF
.,TRBV5-6,TRBJ2-5,many,TGTGCCAGCAGCTTAGTAGGGGTCGCGCCTGGTCCCGTAGAGACCCAGTACTTC,CASSLVGVAPGPVETQYF
TRBD2,TRBV20-1,TRBJ2-7,few,TGCAGTGCTAGAGAGGTGGGAGCGGGGCAGGTAGGCTACGAGCAGTACTTC,CSAREVGAGQVGYEQYF
.,TRBV6-2/TRBV6-3,TRBJ2-1,few,TGTGCCAGCAGTCCCCTCCTAGCGTTGGGATACAATGAGCAGTTCTTC,CASSPLLALGYNEQFF
TRBD2,TRBV7-9,TRBJ2-1,many,TGTGCCAGCAATAGGTTCACTAGCGAATACAATGAGCAGTTCTTC,CASNRFTSEYNEQFF
.,TRBV5-5,TRBJ1-5,many,TGTGCCAGCAACCCTTGGTATGGCGGGAATCAGCCCCAGCATTTT,CASNPWYGGNQPQHF
.,TRBV28,TRBJ2-6,many,TGTGCCAGCAGTACGCTGGACTCGTCTCCTGGGGCCAACGTCCTGACTTTC,CASSTLDSSPGANVLTF
TRBD1,TRBV20-1,TRBJ1-2,many,TGCAGTGCTCAGACAGGGGATAACTATGGCTACACCTTC,CSAQTGDNYGYTF
.,TRBV7-9,TRBJ1-1,many,TGTGCCAGCATGGAGAACACTGAAGCTTTCTTT,CASMENTEAFF
TRBD2,TRBV6-2/TRBV6-3,TRBJ2-7,.,TGTGCCAGCAGTCCAAGGACTAGCGTCTACGAGCAGTACTTC,CASSPRTSVYEQYF
.,TRBV7-9,TRBJ2-1,many,TGTGCCAGCAGCTTAGCTAATGAGCAGTTCTTC,CASSLANEQFF
TRBD2,TRBV28,TRBJ2-3,many,TGTGCCAGCAATCTCCTAGCGGGAGGCGCAGATACGCAGTATTTT,CASNLLAGGADTQYF
TRBD1,TRBV4-3,TRBJ2-7,many,TGCGCCAGCAGCCGCGGGACAGGGGTTGAGGAGCAGTACTTC,CASSRGTGVEEQYF
.,TRBV14,TRBJ2-1,.,TGTGCCAGCAGCCCCTTAACGGGACACCCATACAATGAGCAGTTCTTC,CASSPLTGHPYNEQFF
.,TRBV28,TRBJ2-7,many,TGTGCCAGCGCTGGGGGGCACTACGAGCAGTACTTC,CASAGGHYEQYF
.,TRBV24-1,TRBJ2-1,.,TGTGCCACCAGGTACGCGGCTGAGCAGTTCTTC,CATRYAAEQFF
TRBD1,TRBV7-2,TRBJ1-5,many,TGTGCCAGCAGCTTACTAAGGGGGCCTAGCAATCAGCCCCAGCATTTT,CASSLLRGPSNQPQHF
.,TRBV28,TRBJ2-7,many,TGTGCCAGCAGTGTTGCCCTCGCCGGGACACAATACTACGAGCAGTACTTC,CASSVALAGTQYYEQYF
.,TRBV7-9,TRBJ1-1,many,TGTGCCAGCCGCGGACTTATGAACACTGAAGCTTTCTTT,CASRGLMNTEAFF
.,TRBV20-1,TRBJ2-1,few,TGCAGTGCTGTAGAGCGGGCATCCTACAATGAGCAGTTCTTC,CSAVERASYNEQFF
TRBD1,TRBV6-2/TRBV6-3,TRBJ1-1,.,TGTGCCAGCAGGGCGGGACAGCCGAACACTGAAGCTTTCTTT,CASRAGQPNTEAFF
.,TRBV29-1,TRBJ2-7,.,TGCAGCGTTGTAGGCGCAGGGCCCTACGAGCAGTACTTC,CSVVGAGPYEQYF
.,TRBV11-1,TRBJ1-1,many,TGTGCCAGCAGCTTAGCTCGGGCAGGGCGCCCATCGGAAGCTTTCTTT,CASSLARAGRPSEAFF
.,TRBV13,TRBJ2-7,.,TGTGCCAGCAGCTTAGCGGAGGCGCACGAGCAGTACTTC,CASSLAEAHEQYF
.,TRBV6-6,TRBJ2-1,few,TGTGCCAGCAGTTACTCGAAAGCGGGTTATGGGAATGAGCAGTTCTTC,CASSYSKAGYGNEQFF
.,TRBV19,TRBJ2-2,.,TGTGCCAGTAATTTCGGGTCCACCGGGGAGCTGTTTTTT,CASNFGSTGELFF
TRBD1,TRBV4-3,TRBJ2-2,.,TGCGCCAGCAGCCAAGATCAGGACAGGGGTACCGGGGAGCTGTTTTTT,CASSQDQDRGTGELFF
TRBD1,TRBV27,TRBJ1-1,many,TGTGCCAGCAGTTTGAGGGGGCTAGGTTTTGGTAACACTGAAGCTTTCTTT,CASSLRGLGFGNTEAFF
.,TRBV4-2,TRBJ1-1,many,TGTGCCAGCAGCCACCTGGGACAACCGAACACTGAAGCTTTCTTT,CASSHLGQPNTEAFF
.,TRBV4-1,TRBJ1-1,few,TGCGCCAGCAGCCATCAGGGAACGAACACTGAAGCTTTCTTT,CASSHQGTNTEAFF
.,TRBV5-4,TRBJ2-3,.,TGTGCCAGCAGCTGGTACTACAGTTCAGATACGCAGTATTTT,CASSWYYSSDTQYF